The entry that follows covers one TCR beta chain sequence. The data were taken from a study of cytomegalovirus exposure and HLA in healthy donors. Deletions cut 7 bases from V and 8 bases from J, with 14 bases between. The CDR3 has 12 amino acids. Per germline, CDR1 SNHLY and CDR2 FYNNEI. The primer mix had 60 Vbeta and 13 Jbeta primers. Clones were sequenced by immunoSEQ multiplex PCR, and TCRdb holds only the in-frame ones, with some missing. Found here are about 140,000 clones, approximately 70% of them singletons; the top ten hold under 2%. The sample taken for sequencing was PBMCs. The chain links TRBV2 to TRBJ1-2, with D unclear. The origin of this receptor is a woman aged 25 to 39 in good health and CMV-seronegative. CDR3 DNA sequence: TGTGCCAGCATATTAGCTGGTGTGGGCTACACCTTC. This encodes CASILAGVGYTF.